This T cell receptor beta chain was retrieved from a study of blood T cell repertoires in COVID-19. Overall study: COVID-19 samples, acute and convalescent, were from the United States, Italy and Spain.

The CDR3 runs 17 residues. The germline CDR1 and CDR2 sequences are SGHTA and FQGNSA. The trim removed 3 bases at V and 6 bases at J, leaving 10 bases unmatched. The data were produced by immunoSEQ multiplex PCR, yet TCRdb's version contains in-frame clones alone and is incomplete. The sample yields 300,000 to 400,000 clones, approximately 89% seen once. The rearrangement links TRBV7-2 to TRBJ2-1; 11 bases align to TRBD1. The source of this sequence is a woman between 50 and 59 years old who had recovered from COVID-19. The sequenced sample consisted of peripheral blood. For the CDR3, the DNA is TGTGCCAGCAGCTTGCGGGTCCTGGGACAGGGGGGCAATGAGCAGTTCTTC. Translation gives CASSLRVLGQGGNEQFF. Drawing the rest from reference TRBV7-2 and TRBJ2-1, the complete variable domain is GAGVSQSPSNKVTEKGKDVELRCDPISGHTALYWYRQSLGQGLEFLIYFQGNSAPDKSGLPSDRFSAERTGGSVSTLTIQRTQQEDSAVYLCASSLRVLGQGGNEQFFGPGTRLTVL.